This TCR beta chain came from a study of blood T cell dynamics during melanoma immunotherapy. Time point specified: pre-treatment baseline. Disease control meant complete response, partial response or stable disease at 12 weeks. Prior systemic cancer therapy, immunosuppressant use and other active malignancies excluded patients. Germline V gives CDR1 ENHRY, CDR2 SYGVKD. The CDR3 runs to 16 residues. J was trimmed by 6 bases and V by 4 bases; bases with no gene match: 9. A fixed DNA input of about 320 ng was used per bulk PBMC sample. Some clones are missing from TCRdb's copy, which holds only in-frame ones; the method was immunoSEQ multiplex PCR. Seen here are roughly 9,700 clones, over 85% observed once, and the top ten hold 32%. Comment on this clone: As yet, its antigen is unknown.

Study-wide results and caveats: At W3, later disease-control patients showed bifurcated PBMC repertoire changes, unlike progressors.

The TCR sequence derives from a human donor with melanoma. The sequenced sample was blood, obtained from a patient treated with checkpoint blockade. The chain joins TRBV10-3 to TRBJ2-2; TRBD1 matches at 9 bases. The CDR3 protein is CAISGITGGAAGELFF. Here the CDR3 DNA reads TGTGCCATCAGTGGGATTACAGGGGGCGCCGCCGGGGAGCTGTTTTTT.